This T cell receptor beta chain was profiled in a study of CXCR3-negative and CXCR3-positive naive CD8 T cells. From germline, CDR1 is SGHTA and CDR2 FQGNSA. The length of the CDR3 is 15 residues. It was by 5' RACE with UMI labels that the TRB cDNA libraries were prepared. TCRdb reprocessed the 5' RACE reads, keeping one entry per CDR3 protein, no DNA. This sample's table has 45,000 to 75,000 distinct CDR3 sequences. This TCR was sampled from a human donor in good health. Some clones in this sample may be carry-over from other donors' samples. The chain employs TRBV7-2 and TRBJ2-5; TCRdb selects TRBD1, and the lack of DNA leaves this call unchecked. The sequencing sample was made of naive CXCR3- CD8+ T cells from blood. The subset was: CD45RO-CCR7+CD27+CD95- naive CD8+ T cells lacking CXCR3 (TNR3-). This CDR3 reads CASSHDPGGSETQYF.